This T cell receptor beta chain appears in the sequencing data of a study of blood T cell repertoires in COVID-19. V was shortened by 4 bases and J by 2 bases, with 10 bases between the two germline ends. Per germline, CDR1 KGHDR and CDR2 SFDVKD. The CDR3 is 15 residues long. Only in-frame clones appear in the TCRdb table, and some are missing; sequencing was by immunoSEQ multiplex PCR. The sample carries some 78,000 clones, 80% recorded once. The origin of this receptor is a man in his 60s with active or convalescent COVID-19. Sequencing was done on a sample of peripheral blood. This chain joins TRBV24-1 and TRBJ2-2; D is ambiguous. CDR3 in amino acids: CATSDPSINTGELFF. CDR3 DNA sequence: TGTGCCACCAGTGACCCGTCTATAAACACCGGGGAGCTGTTTTTT.